This entry features one TCR beta chain sequence. The antigen is not known. From germline, CDR1 is SEHNR and CDR2 FQNEAQ (reference sequence). The CDR3 covers 12 residues. The V end was cut by 5 bases, the J end by 1 base, with 6 bases between. The PCR ran on 60 Vbeta and 13 Jbeta primers. Per the original methods: Later, 80 million or so unique TCR beta chains were counted in an analysis, and approximately 10 million of them were shared. Assay: immunoSEQ multiplex PCR; the TCRdb copy retains only in-frame clones and omits some. V and J calls and clone size are those listed in that table; D and trimming were worked out from the DNA. The sample shows over 150,000 clones, around 80% of them seen only once. Donors counted as nominally healthy when sampled, yet unrecorded immune exposures were likely. The data originate from a study of cytomegalovirus exposure and HLA in healthy donors. Findings and limits, study-wide: Reports state that TCR beta sequences accurately predicted most subjects' HLA-A and HLA-B alleles. The later analysis indicated that the majority of CMV-associated TCR beta chains appeared HLA-restricted.

The sequence was collected from a man aged 35 to 55 in good health and CMV-seronegative. The sequencing input was PBMCs. The V call is TRBV7-9, the J call TRBJ2-7; no clear D gene. CDR3 DNA: TGTGCCAGCAGCCGACTTTCCTACGAGCAGTACTTC. Residues: CASSRLSYEQYF.